This entry features one T cell receptor (beta chain) sequence. This clone was detected once. It lacks a known antigen. Nothing much larger sits one base from this clone, and base qualities are not available. The germline V gene gives CDR1 as SGHVS and CDR2 as FQNEAQ. Counted from cysteine to phenylalanine, this CDR3 has 16 amino acids. The entry retains the CDR3 DNA only, 48 bases that are in frame from base 1. Germline trimming: 1 base from V, 1 base from J; junction bases outside gene matches: 3. The immunoSEQ Assay, which relies on bias-controlled multiplex PCR amplification of genomic DNA, was used to profile TCRbeta CDR3 regions. In the paper's pipeline: To quantify the absolute abundance of each unique TCRbeta CDR3 region, the sequences were collapsed and filtered. Differential abundance was assessed using a binomial (Fisher-equivalent) model and a beta-binomial model in which time-dependent variance fitted from healthy donors was added. Clones with fewer than 5 combined templates were excluded, and clones with Benjamini-Hochberg FDR below 0.01 were called differentially abundant. The form v = (b*log(k)+a)^2 was used to model beta-binomial variance as a function of total template count across the two samples. TCRdb mirrors the immuneACCESS table, restricted to in-frame sequences. Some clones are absent from its copies; in checked studies, under half trace to an unresolved V gene, and the reason for the others is unknown. Clonal size and the V and J genes are those of that table, whereas D and trimming came from the DNA. In this sample the table shows approximately 90,000 clones, approximately 84% of which occur a single time. The top ten clones comprise around 5.6% of the sample.

This specimen comes from a study of identifying expanded T cells in peripheral blood (dated by TCRdb to about 2019). As for the study more broadly: Four technical replicates, made by sequencing separate aliquots from the same pool of genomic DNA, were compared pairwise. The investigation overall reported the following: Across all healthy-donor time intervals, the beta-binomial model significantly lowered both the number of clones called differentially abundant and the false-positive rate. The authors expected biological variance in healthy repertoires might increase further over much longer intervals such as months to years. Between technical replicates the binomial model flagged about 1.2 differentially abundant clones, whereas over around 2 weeks the binomial model flagged about 15 and over roughly 4 weeks approximately 20. For all healthy donors, the variance in clone template counts between approximately 2-week samples rose significantly as total template count increased.

During the collection period, no infections or other immune events were recorded for the healthy donors. To calibrate time-dependent variance in a beta-binomial model of T-cell clone differential abundance, blood repertoires from healthy donors were used as a training cohort. The training cohort was composed of around ten healthy donors, 3 female and 7 male. The donors were between about 25 and 65 years old, with an average age of roughly 41 years. Whole blood was collected from each healthy donor at three time points spaced around 2 weeks apart and obtained from a commercial supplier. Genomic DNA was extracted from unsorted whole blood for immunosequencing.

The sequence links TRBV7-8 to TRBJ2-5; the central 10 bases match TRBD1. Sequences were obtained from blood. This TCR came from a person aged 18-70 years in good health. The CDR3 reads as follows: CASSLGTGGLQETQYF. In nucleotides, the sequence is TGTGCCAGCAGCTTAGGGACAGGGGGACTCCAAGAGACCCAGTACTTC. Where the CDR3 stops, the reference TRBV7-8 and TRBJ2-5 genes take over; the full variable domain is GAGVSQSPRYKVAKRGQDVALRCDPISGHVSLFWYQQALGQGPEFLTYFQNEAQLDKSGLPSDRFFAERPEGSVSTLKIQRTQQEDSAVYLCASSLGTGGLQETQYFGPGTRLLVL.